The clone carrying this T cell receptor (beta chain) was seen just once. Trimming left V 4 bases short and J 2 bases short, with 13 bases between. This CDR3 is built from 15 residues. Germline assignment: CDR1 SGHTA and CDR2 FQGTGA. The data were taken from a study of blood T cell repertoires in COVID-19. Background on the study: The United States, Italy and Spain were the sources of the acute and convalescent COVID-19 samples. From T cells, B-cell-depleted T cells, or PBMCs came the material, which was cDNA or gDNA.

Per the original methods: From reference gene primer amplification, estimates of nucleated cell counts were derived. Some clones are missing from TCRdb's copy, which holds only in-frame ones; the method was immunoSEQ multiplex PCR. For V, J and clone size, that table is used; D and trimming come from the DNA. Here the sample spans roughly 300,000 clones, roughly 83% being singletons. Source material: peripheral blood. The chain carries TRBV7-3 and TRBJ2-3; the D gene is possibly TRBD2 (5 bases). The receptor comes from a human donor with COVID-19, enrolled during active disease. The donor label of this sample is uncertain. CDR3 region: CASSSEGVPTDTQYF. The DNA of the CDR3 is TGTGCCAGCAGCTCCGAGGGAGTCCCCACAGATACGCAGTATTTT.